The T cell receptor beta chain under discussion was sequenced for a study of regulatory T cells in long-lasting Graves disease. General study points: Persistent disease preferred TRBV28, TRBJ1-2 and TRBJ2-5.

Time point: persistent/refractory GD, antithyroid drugs over 5 years with positive TRAb. PBMCs provided the RNA from which the TCR library was made. Building of the TCR beta libraries involved iRepertoire HTBI primers and Arm-PCR of CDR3 regions. TCRdb re-derived calls from the multiplex PCR reads in MiXCR, one entry per CDR3 protein. The table records a few hundred thousand distinct CDR3 sequences, around 23% of them present only once. In its sample, this clonotype was seen a few times. Antigen unknown. A read error may account for a junction end that differs from germline. The CDR3 consists of 15 residues. Looked up from germline, CDR1 is LNHNV and CDR2 is YYDKDF (reference sequence).

The gene calls are TRBV15 and TRBJ1-1, with a possible D match to TRBD1 (6 bases). This TCR was sampled from a female donor with Graves disease. Material: peripheral blood mononuclear cells (PBMCs), obtained when the disease was refractory, from a patient treated with antithyroid drugs. The CDR3: CATTLAGQRNYEAIF. CDR3 nucleotides: TGTGCCACCACTCTGGCAGGACAGAGAAACTATGAAGCTATCTTT.